This T cell receptor (beta chain) is drawn from a study of blood T cell repertoires in COVID-19. Across the whole study: Sources were T cells, B-cell-depleted T cells, or PBMCs; the material itself was cDNA or gDNA.

Original data processing: Estimated nucleated cell counts came from reference gene primer amplification. Using immunoSEQ multiplex PCR, the repertoire was profiled, and TCRdb retains in-frame clones only, with some absent. Clone size and V and J calls were adopted from that table, with D and trimming inferred from the DNA. The data contain about 190,000 clones, more than 70% of them seen just once; the ten biggest clones take up roughly 6%. CDR1 is SGHRS and CDR2 is YFSETQ in the germline V gene. V trimming: 0 bases; J trimming: 1 base; junction bases outside the gene matches: 5. The CDR3 spans 16 residues.

The genes are TRBV5-1 and TRBJ2-3, with 7 bases matching TRBD2. The clonotype comes from a man in his forties with active or convalescent COVID-19. The specimen sequenced was peripheral blood. The CDR3: CASSLVAGRGTDTQYF. The CDR3 DNA follows: TGCGCCAGCAGCTTGGTTGCAGGGAGGGGCACAGATACGCAGTATTTT.